What follows is one T cell receptor beta chain and its context. As handled by the study authors: Scientists estimated how many nucleated cells there were by amplifying reference gene primers. Sequencing used immunoSEQ multiplex PCR; TCRdb keeps in-frame clones, though not all of them. D and trimming were read from the DNA, whereas the V and J calls and clone size are those reported in that table. Of about 260,000 clones listed, over 75% are singletons. This record comes from a study of blood T cell repertoires in COVID-19. Study overall: The United States, Italy and Spain provided the acute and convalescent COVID-19 samples.

Trimming left V 0 bases short and J 7 bases short, with 15 bases between. This CDR3 has 15 amino acids. Germline loops: CDR1 LGHNA, CDR2 YSLEER. The clonotype comes from a woman between 50 and 59 years old with acute or convalescent COVID-19. Sequenced sample: peripheral blood. The rearrangement links TRBV4-3 to TRBJ2-5, with D possibly TRBD2 on 6 matching bases. The CDR3 sequence: CASSQDGGIGTTQYF. CDR3 in DNA: TGCGCCAGCAGCCAAGATGGGGGGATCGGAACGACCCAGTACTTC.